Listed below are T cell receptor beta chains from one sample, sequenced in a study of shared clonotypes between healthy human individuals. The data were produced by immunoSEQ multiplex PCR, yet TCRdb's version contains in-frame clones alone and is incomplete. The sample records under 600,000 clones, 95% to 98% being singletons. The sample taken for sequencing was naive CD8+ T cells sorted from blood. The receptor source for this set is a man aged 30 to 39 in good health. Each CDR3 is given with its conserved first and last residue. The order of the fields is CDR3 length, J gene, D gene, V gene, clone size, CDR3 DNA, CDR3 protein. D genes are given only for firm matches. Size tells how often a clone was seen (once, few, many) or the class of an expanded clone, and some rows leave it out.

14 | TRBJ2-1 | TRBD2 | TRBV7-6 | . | TGTGCCAGCAGCTCCCGGACTAGCGGGAATGAGCAGTTCTTC | CASSSRTSGNEQFF
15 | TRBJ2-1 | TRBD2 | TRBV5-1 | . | TGCGCCAGCAGCTACGGGACTAGCGGGAGGAATGAGCAGTTCTTC | CASSYGTSGRNEQFF
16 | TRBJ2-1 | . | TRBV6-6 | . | TGTGCCAGCAGTTACACGTGGGAGAGCTCCTACAATGAGCAGTTCTTC | CASSYTWESSYNEQFF
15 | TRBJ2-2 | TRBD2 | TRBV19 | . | TGTGCCAGTAGCCGGCTAGCGGGAACTACCGGGGAGCTGTTTTTT | CASSRLAGTTGELFF
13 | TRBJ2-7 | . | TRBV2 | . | TGTGCCAGCATAGACGGGAGTCCCTACGAGCAGTACTTC | CASIDGSPYEQYF
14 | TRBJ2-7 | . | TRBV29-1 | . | TGCAGCGTTGAGTTGCCGGGAAGCTCCTACGAGCAGTACTTC | CSVELPGSSYEQYF
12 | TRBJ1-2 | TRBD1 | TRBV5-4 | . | TGTGCCAGCCGAGGACAGGGCTATGGCTACACCTTC | CASRGQGYGYTF
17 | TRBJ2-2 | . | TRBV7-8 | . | TGTGCCAGCAGCCAACGAGAATGGGGGCCGAGGACCGGGGAGCTGTTTTTT | CASSQREWGPRTGELFF
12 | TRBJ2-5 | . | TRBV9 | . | TGTGCCAGCAGCGTGGGATCAGAGACCCAGTACTTC | CASSVGSETQYF
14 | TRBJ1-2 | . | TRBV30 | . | TGTGCCTGGAGGTCGAGGGGCCTGGACTATGGCTACACCTTC | CAWRSRGLDYGYTF
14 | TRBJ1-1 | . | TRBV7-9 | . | TGTGCCAGCAGCTTACCCAGAGGGAACACTGAAGCTTTCTTT | CASSLPRGNTEAFF
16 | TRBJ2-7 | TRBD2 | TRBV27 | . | TGTGCCAGCAGTCCCTCCCCCAGCGGGAGGTCATACGAGCAGTACTTC | CASSPSPSGRSYEQYF
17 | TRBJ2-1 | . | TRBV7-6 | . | TGTGCCAGCAGCACTTGGGACAGGACTAGCTCCTACAATGAGCAGTTCTTC | CASSTWDRTSSYNEQFF
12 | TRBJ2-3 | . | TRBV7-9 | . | TGTGCCAGCAGCTTAGCCCCAGATACGCAGTATTTT | CASSLAPDTQYF
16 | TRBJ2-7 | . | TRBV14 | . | TGTGCCAGCAGCCAAGAGCCGCGTAGGGATAGGCACGAGCAGTACTTC | CASSQEPRRDRHEQYF
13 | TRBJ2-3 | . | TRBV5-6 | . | TGTGCCAGCAGCAGTGGGCGTACAAATACGCAGTATTTT | CASSSGRTNTQYF
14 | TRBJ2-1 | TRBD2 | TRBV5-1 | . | TGCGCCAGCAGATCGACTAGCGGGAACAATGAGCAGTTCTTC | CASRSTSGNNEQFF
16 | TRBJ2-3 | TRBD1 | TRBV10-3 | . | TGTGCCATCAGTGTTATTGGGACAGGGGAAGCAGATACGCAGTATTTT | CAISVIGTGEADTQYF
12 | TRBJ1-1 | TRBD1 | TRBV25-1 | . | TGTGCCAGCAGTCACCGGACAGGACAAGCTTTCTTT | CASSHRTGQAFF
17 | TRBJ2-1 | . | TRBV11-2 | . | TGTGCCAGCAGCTACGGACGGAGAGCTCGATCCTACAATGAGCAGTTCTTC | CASSYGRRARSYNEQFF
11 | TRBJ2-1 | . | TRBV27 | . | TGTGCCAGCAGTTTATTAGGCGAGCAGTTCTTC | CASSLLGEQFF
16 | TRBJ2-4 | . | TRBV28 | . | TGTGCCAGCAGTCCCGAGCTGGCGACCGGCAAGAACATTCAGTACTTC | CASSPELATGKNIQYF
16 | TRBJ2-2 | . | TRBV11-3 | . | TGTGCCAGCAGCTCAATAGCAACCCCAGGGACCGGGGAGCTGTTTTTT | CASSSIATPGTGELFF
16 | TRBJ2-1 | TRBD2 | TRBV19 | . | TGTGCCAGTAGTCCCCCGGGACTAGCAATGAACAATGAGCAGTTCTTC | CASSPPGLAMNNEQFF
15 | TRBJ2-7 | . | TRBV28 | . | TGTGCCAGCAGTTTATGGGACAGTGGATCCTACGAGCAGTACTTC | CASSLWDSGSYEQYF
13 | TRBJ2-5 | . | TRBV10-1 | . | TGCGCCAGCAGTGAGATCCCTCCAGAGACCCAGTACTTC | CASSEIPPETQYF
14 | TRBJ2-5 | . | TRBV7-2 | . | TGTGCCAGCAGCGGCAGGGAGACCCAAGAGACCCAGTACTTC | CASSGRETQETQYF
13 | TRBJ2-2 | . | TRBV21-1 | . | TGTGCCAGCCGGCAGGGAAACACCGGGGAGCTGTTTTTT | CASRQGNTGELFF
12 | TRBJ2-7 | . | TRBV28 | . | TGTGCCAGCAGTTCAGACAGCTACGAGCAGTACTTC | CASSSDSYEQYF
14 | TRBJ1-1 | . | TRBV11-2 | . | TGTGCCAGCAGCTTGACGATAGGGCGGGCTGAAGCTTTCTTT | CASSLTIGRAEAFF
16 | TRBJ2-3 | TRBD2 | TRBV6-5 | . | TGTGCCAGCAGTTACTCCCTAGCGGGAGTGCCAGATACGCAGTATTTT | CASSYSLAGVPDTQYF
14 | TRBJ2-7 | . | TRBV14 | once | TGTGCCAGCAGCCTTCAGGGGTTATCCTACGAGCAGTACTTC | CASSLQGLSYEQYF
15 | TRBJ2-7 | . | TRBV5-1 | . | TGCGCCAGCAGCTTCGGATCCGGGACAAACTACGAGCAGTACTTC | CASSFGSGTNYEQYF
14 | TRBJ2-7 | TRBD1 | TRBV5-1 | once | TGCGCCAGCAGCTTCGGGACAGCCGTGGACGAGCAGTACTTC | CASSFGTAVDEQYF
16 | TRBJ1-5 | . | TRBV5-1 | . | TGCGCCAGCAGCTTAGATGGAACTTATAGCAATCAGCCCCAGCATTTT | CASSLDGTYSNQPQHF
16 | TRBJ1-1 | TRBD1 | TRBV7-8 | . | TGTGCCAGCAGCTTACAGGACAGGAGGGTTGGCACTGAAGCTTTCTTT | CASSLQDRRVGTEAFF
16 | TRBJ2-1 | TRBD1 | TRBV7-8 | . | TGTGCCAGCAGTTTGCGACAGGGGAGGTCCTACAATGAGCAGTTCTTC | CASSLRQGRSYNEQFF
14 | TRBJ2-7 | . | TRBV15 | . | TGTGCCACCAGCAGCTCTCTAGCTACCTACGAGCAGTACTTC | CATSSSLATYEQYF
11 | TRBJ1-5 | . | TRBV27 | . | TGTGCCAGCAGTTTTAATCAGCCCCAGCATTTT | CASSFNQPQHF
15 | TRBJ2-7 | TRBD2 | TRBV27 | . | TGTGCCAGCAGTTTTCTAGCGGGAGGTTCCTACGAGCAGTACTTC | CASSFLAGGSYEQYF
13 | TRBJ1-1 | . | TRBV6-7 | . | TGTGCCAGCGGAACTTTTCCGGGACAAGAAGCTTTCTTT | CASGTFPGQEAFF
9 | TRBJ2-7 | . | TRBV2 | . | TGTGCCAGTGCCGGGACCGGGGACTTC | CASAGTGDF
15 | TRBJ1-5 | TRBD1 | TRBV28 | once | TGTGCCAGCAGTCCGACAGGGCGAGGCAATCAGCCCCAGCATTTT | CASSPTGRGNQPQHF
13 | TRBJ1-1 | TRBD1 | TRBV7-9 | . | TGTGCCAGCAGCTCTGACAGGGGTACTGAAGCTTTCTTT | CASSSDRGTEAFF
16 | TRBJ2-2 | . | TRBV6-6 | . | TGTGCCAGCAGCCTCGAAGAAAGCCAGGGCGCCGGGGAGCTGTTTTTT | CASSLEESQGAGELFF
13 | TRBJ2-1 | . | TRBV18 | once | TGTGCCAGCTCACCGATGGGTGGTAATGAGCAGTTCTTC | CASSPMGGNEQFF
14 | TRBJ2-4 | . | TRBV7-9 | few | TGTGCCAGCAGCCAGGGGCTGGGGGGGGACATTCAGTACTTC | CASSQGLGGDIQYF
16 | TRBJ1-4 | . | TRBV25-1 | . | TGTGCCAGCAGTGAAGTCAGAAGATCAACTAATGAAAAACTGTTTTTT | CASSEVRRSTNEKLFF
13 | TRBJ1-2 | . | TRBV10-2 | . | TGCGCCAGCAGTAAGAGGGAGGACTATGGCTACACCTTC | CASSKREDYGYTF
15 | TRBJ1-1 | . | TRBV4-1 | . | TGCGCCAGCAGCCAAGGAACGTTAGTTAGGACTGAAGCTTTCTTT | CASSQGTLVRTEAFF
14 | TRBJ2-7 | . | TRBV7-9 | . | TGTGCCAGCACCTCAGGGGTTACGGCCTACGAGCAGTACTTC | CASTSGVTAYEQYF
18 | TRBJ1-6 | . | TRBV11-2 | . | TGTGCCAGCAGCCCGTGGGGGGGGCGCGGCTCCTATAATTCACCCCTCCACTTT | CASSPWGGRGSYNSPLHF
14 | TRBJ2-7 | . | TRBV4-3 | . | TGCGCCAGCAGCCAAAGCGTGAGCTCCTACGAGCAGTACTTC | CASSQSVSSYEQYF